The 5 T cell receptor beta chains below were found in one sample sequenced in a study of siplizumab effects on memory and regulatory T cells. The repertoire was sequenced with immunoSEQ multiplex PCR; TCRdb's copy has only in-frame clones and lacks some. The data contain over 100,000 clones, just over 90% of them seen just once; the ten biggest clones take up 0.65% to 0.9%. Sequenced material: Tregs sorted from blood. These receptors originate from a human donor in good health.

The V call is TRBV7-9, the J call TRBJ2-5; 9 bases agree with TRBD1. Germline loops: CDR1 SEHNR, CDR2 FQNEAQ (reference sequence). V was pared by 1 base and J by 4 bases, with 7 bases of the junction left unmatched. This CDR3 has 16 residues. CDR3 protein: CASSLGQGVFAETQYF. CDR3 DNA sequence: TGTGCCAGCAGCTTAGGACAGGGGGTGTTTGCAGAGACCCAGTACTTC.

In nucleotides, the CDR3 is TGTGCCAGCAGCCCGGACAGGGGAGGGTATAATTCACCCCTCCACTTT. It yields the protein CASSPDRGGYNSPLHF. V is TRBV5-6 and J is TRBJ1-6, with 9 bases matching TRBD1. Germline lookup yields CDR1 SGHDT and CDR2 YYEEEE. The CDR3 is 16 residues long. V dropped 4 bases and J dropped 4; count of bases not matched to a gene: 6.

The genes are TRBV7-9 and TRBJ2-1; 8 nucleotides line up with TRBD2. The CDR3 consists of 17 residues. Germline V gene sequence: CDR1 SEHNR, CDR2 FQNEAQ (reference sequence). V shed 3 bases and J 8 bases; nucleotides not matched to a gene: 15. The CDR3 DNA reads as TGTGCCAGCAGCTTCAGTCGTGCGAGCGGGAGTACCGATGAGCAGTTCTTC. The encoded protein is CASSFSRASGSTDEQFF.

V is TRBV6-5 and J is TRBJ2-3; a possible D gene is TRBD1 (5 bases). The CDR3 contains 12 residues. V lost 6 bases, J lost 5 bases, and 9 bases lay in between. The V gene's germline CDR1 is MNHEY and CDR2 SVGAGI. The CDR3 is CASSLQGDTQYF. The CDR3 DNA follows: TGTGCCAGCAGCCTCCAGGGAGATACGCAGTATTTT.

V and J are TRBV27 and TRBJ2-7, with D perhaps TRBD2 (6 bases). Germline CDR1 reads MNHEY; CDR2 reads SMNVEV (reference sequence). The CDR3 is 13 amino acids. Trimming took off 6 bases at V and 7 bases at J, with 16 bases between the two ends. CDR3 loop: CASRGSGVGEQYF. CDR3 DNA: TGTGCCAGCAGGGGTAGCGGTGTCGGAGAGCAGTACTTC.